These 15 T cell receptor beta chains share one sample of origin, sequenced in a study of shared clonotypes between healthy human individuals. Assay: immunoSEQ multiplex PCR; the TCRdb copy retains only in-frame clones and omits some. Found here are a few million clones, around 95% of them singletons; the top ten hold roughly 0.13%. Material for sequencing was naive CD4+ T cells sorted from blood. The subset is: CD45RA+ positively selected. The receptors were sampled from a man younger than 30 in good health.

J is TRBJ1-2 and V is TRBV5-6; 7 positions agree with TRBD1. J lost 4 bases, V lost 4 bases, and 7 bases had no gene match. Germline loops: CDR1 SGHDT, CDR2 YYEEEE. There are 14 residues in the CDR3. The CDR3 here is CASSLYRGRYGYTF. As DNA, the CDR3 is TGTGCCAGCAGCCTTTACAGGGGCCGCTATGGCTACACCTTC.

J is TRBJ1-6 and V is TRBV6-1; D call uncertain. Germline CDR1 reads MNHNS; CDR2 reads SASEGT. Trimming took off 5 bases at V and 0 bases at J, with 17 bases between the two ends. CDR3 length: 18 amino acids. In DNA form, the CDR3 reads TGTGCCAGCAGTCAAGACGGTGTCTCAAGCTCCTATAATTCACCCCTCCACTTT. Its translation is CASSQDGVSSSYNSPLHF.

This clone has only one observation. This chain links TRBV28 with TRBJ2-3; TRBD2 matches at 9 bases. With V trimmed by 3 bases and J by 2 bases, 12 bases remained unmatched. This CDR3 region has 18 residues. The V gene's germline CDR1 is MDHEN and CDR2 SYDVKM. In DNA form, the CDR3 reads TGTGCCAGCAGTTTCCCCCCTCTCCAGCGGGGGGTCACAGATACGCAGTATTTT. Its protein is CASSFPPLQRGVTDTQYF.

The CDR3 here is CASSPDSETQYF. In nucleotides, the CDR3 is TGCGCCAGCAGCCCTGACTCCGAGACCCAGTACTTC. The chain employs TRBV5-1 and TRBJ2-5, with D unresolved. Germline V gives CDR1 SGHRS, CDR2 YFSETQ. This CDR3 has 12 residues. V was pared by 4 bases and J by 5 bases, with 9 bases between.

As to this clone: The junction differs from germline at one of its ends, possibly a read error. The chain uses TRBV5-6 and TRBJ2-2; TRBD1 might be the D (6 bases). This CDR3 has 15 amino acids. Germline V gene lookup returns CDR1 SGHDT and CDR2 YYEEEE. CDR3 in DNA: TGTGCCAGCAACTTGCGGACAGTAAACACCGGGGAGCTGTTTTTT. Protein sequence: CASNLRTVNTGELFF.

CDR3 bases: TGTGCCAGCAGTGACAGGGGGCAATTTCGGGAGACCCAGTACTTC. This gives the protein CASSDRGQFRETQYF. The chain joins TRBV6-1 to TRBJ2-5, with 8 bases lining up with TRBD1. CDR3 length: 15 residues. Per the germline V gene, CDR1 is MNHNS and CDR2 is SASEGT. After removal of 3 bases from V and 5 bases from J, the junction contained 8 bases not matched to a gene.

About this clone: Other DNA sequences of this sample code for an identical CDR3. This sequence joins TRBV14 and TRBJ1-1; D ambiguous. The V end lost 4 bases, the J end lost 1 base, and 7 bases lay between the germline ends. Per germline, CDR1 SGHDN and CDR2 FVKESK. The CDR3 length is 13 residues. The CDR3 reads CASSLAGNTEAFF. The CDR3 bases are TGTGCCAGCAGCCTGGCAGGGAACACTGAAGCTTTCTTT. The variable domain in full, completed from reference TRBV14 and TRBJ1-1, reads EAGVTQFPSHSVIEKGQTVTLRCDPISGHDNLYWYRRVMGKEIKFLLHFVKESKQDESGMPNNRFLAERTGGTYSTLKVQPAELEDSGVYFCASSLAGNTEAFFGQGTRLTVV.

This clone was picked up one time. This sequence joins TRBV19 and TRBJ2-7; TRBD1 aligns across 11 bases. This CDR3 is built from 15 residues. Germline CDR1 LNHDA, CDR2 SQIVND (reference sequence). The ends lost 5 bases at V and 1 base at J; junction bases unmatched: 4. The CDR3, as DNA: TGTGCCAGTAGTTCGGGACAGGGGGTATCCTACGAGCAGTACTTC. It encodes CASSSGQGVSYEQYF.

In its sample, this clone was seen once. The identical CDR3 is also encoded by other nucleotide sequences in the sample. V usage is TRBV5-4 and J usage is TRBJ2-3; D gene unclear. The CDR3 length is 14 residues. V was pared by 0 bases and J by 3 bases, with 8 bases between. Germline-derived CDR1 and CDR2 are SGHNT and YYREEE (reference sequence). CDR3: CASSLEGRTDTQYF. The CDR3 nucleotides read TGTGCCAGCAGCTTGGAGGGCAGAACAGATACGCAGTATTTT. The variable domain in full, completed from reference TRBV5-4 and TRBJ2-3, reads ETGVTQSPTHLIKTRGQQVTLRCSSQSGHNTVSWYQQALGQGPQFIFQYYREEENGRGNFPPRFSGLQFPNYSSELNVNALELDDSALYLCASSLEGRTDTQYFGPGTRLTVL.

The chain employs TRBV30 and TRBJ1-4; TRBD1 agrees at 8 bases. Germline V lookup: CDR1 GTSNPN, CDR2 SVGIG (reference sequence). The CDR3 is 15 amino acids. Losses at the gene ends were 3 bases for V and 6 bases for J; bases not matched to a gene: 9. The CDR3 nucleotides are TGTGCCTGGAGGGATCCGGGACAGGTCCATGAAAAACTGTTTTTT. The encoded protein is CAWRDPGQVHEKLFF.

Note on this clone: The sample holds other DNA sequences that translate to the same CDR3. The chain has TRBV7-2 and TRBJ1-5; D is unresolved. In germline, CDR1 is SGHTA, CDR2 FQGNSA. Trimming stripped 5 bases from V and 0 bases from J, with 8 bases between. CDR3 length equals 14 residues. The CDR3 bases are TGTGCCAGCAGCCCCGGCTTTAGCAATCAGCCCCAGCATTTT. This sequence encodes CASSPGFSNQPQHF.

The V call is TRBV30, the J call TRBJ1-1; 7 nucleotides agree with TRBD1. The germline gives CDR1 GTSNPN, CDR2 SVGIG (reference sequence). Trimming removed 1 base from V and 4 bases from J; junction bases left unmatched: 3. The CDR3 runs to 13 residues. CDR3 protein: CAWSGQGTTEAFF. In DNA, the CDR3 is TGTGCCTGGAGTGGACAGGGTACCACTGAAGCTTTCTTT. The complete variable domain, with remaining parts taken from reference TRBV30 and TRBJ1-1, reads SQTIHQWPATLVQPVGSPLSLECTVEGTSNPNLYWYRQAAGRGLQLLFYSVGIGQISSEVPQNLSASRPQDRQFILSSKKLLLSDSGFYLCAWSGQGTTEAFFGQGTRLTVV.

The chain recombines TRBV19 with TRBJ1-6; D is unresolved. The V gene's germline CDR1 is LNHDA and CDR2 SQIVND (reference sequence). The CDR3 consists of 12 residues. The V end lost 3 bases, the J end lost 10 bases, and 7 bases lay between the germline ends. CDR3 amino acids: CASSINVSPLHF. For the CDR3, the DNA is TGTGCCAGTAGTATCAACGTGTCACCCCTCCACTTT.

V usage is TRBV5-1 and J usage is TRBJ2-1; 7 nucleotides agree with TRBD1. CDR1 is SGHRS, CDR2 YFSETQ, per germline. This CDR3 has 15 residues. Trimming took 2 bases from V and 3 from J; bases not matched to a gene: 5. CDR3 residues: CASSLTGDGYNEQFF. Written as DNA, the CDR3 is TGCGCCAGCAGCTTAACAGGGGATGGCTACAATGAGCAGTTCTTC.

This sequence joins TRBV19 and TRBJ1-2, with 7 bases matching TRBD1. V lost 6 bases to trimming and J lost 8 bases; unmatched junction nucleotides: 15. Germline CDR1 is LNHDA and CDR2 is SQIVND (reference sequence). This CDR3 contains 15 residues. The CDR3 protein is CASSLGKTGARGYTF. The CDR3 coding sequence is TGTGCCAGTAGCTTGGGAAAAACAGGGGCACGGGGCTACACCTTC.